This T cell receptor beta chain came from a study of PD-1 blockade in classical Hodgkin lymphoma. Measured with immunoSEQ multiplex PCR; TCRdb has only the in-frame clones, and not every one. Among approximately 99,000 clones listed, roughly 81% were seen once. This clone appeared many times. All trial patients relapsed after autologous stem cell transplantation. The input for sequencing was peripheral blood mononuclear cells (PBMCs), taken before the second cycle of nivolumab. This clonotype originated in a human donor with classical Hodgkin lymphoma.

The CDR3 protein is CANKGATTYEQYF. CDR3 nucleotide sequence: TGTGCCAACAAAGGGGCCACAACCTACGAGCAGTACTTC. The J gene is TRBJ2-7, the V gene TRBV2; D possibly corresponds to TRBD1 (5 bases). Trimming removed 10 bases at V and 2 bases at J, with 15 bases between. Germline CDR1 SNHLY, CDR2 FYNNEI. The CDR3 consists of 13 residues.